What follows are 25 T cell receptor beta chains derived from one specimen sequenced in a study of cytomegalovirus exposure and HLA in healthy donors. The PCR ran on 60 Vbeta and 13 Jbeta primers. Method: immunoSEQ multiplex PCR; TCRdb's copy keeps in-frame clones and lacks some. Among some 180,000 clones, 75% to 90% were seen once, and the ten largest hold under 3%. Material for sequencing was PBMCs. The receptors shown here come from a male donor in good health and CMV-seronegative.

The chain links TRBV19 to TRBJ1-2, with D perhaps TRBD1 (6 bases). The length of the CDR3 is 15 residues. V gave up 5 bases and J gave up 4 bases, with 17 bases separating them. Germline CDR1 LNHDA, CDR2 SQIVND (reference sequence). The CDR3 region is CASSLLRQASYGYTF. As DNA, the CDR3 is TGTGCCAGTAGTCTCCTCCGACAGGCGTCCTATGGCTACACCTTC.

This clone has just one count. CDR3 sequence: CASSRKTGAETQYF. The CDR3 bases are TGTGCCAGCAGCAGGAAGACAGGGGCAGAGACCCAGTACTTC. This rearrangement joins TRBV5-4 to TRBJ2-5, with TRBD1 matching 8 bases. Trimming removed 4 bases from V and 4 bases from J; junction bases left unmatched: 6. Germline V CDR1 and CDR2: SGHNT, YYREEE (reference sequence). The CDR3 extends over 14 amino acids.

This chain links TRBV27 with TRBJ2-7; 7 bases line up with TRBD1. Losses at the gene ends were 0 bases for V and 5 bases for J; bases not matched to a gene: 7. The germline gives CDR1 MNHEY, CDR2 SMNVEV (reference sequence). The CDR3 covers 15 residues. CDR3: CASSLSFRGLDEQYF. CDR3 sequence (DNA): TGTGCCAGCAGTTTATCTTTTAGGGGGCTGGACGAGCAGTACTTC.

This rearrangement joins TRBV7-9 to TRBJ1-1; 8 bases map to TRBD1. Germline-derived CDR1 and CDR2 are SEHNR and FQNEAQ (reference sequence). CDR3 length: 14 amino acids. Trimming removed 3 bases from V and 4 bases from J; junction bases left unmatched: 4. This CDR3 is CASSFTTGGTEAFF. In nucleotides, the CDR3 is TGTGCCAGCAGCTTCACCACAGGGGGCACTGAAGCTTTCTTT.

In its sample, this clone was seen a few times. The chain joins TRBV4-2 to TRBJ1-2; a possible D gene is TRBD1 (6 bases). V dropped 2 bases and J dropped 8 bases, with 9 bases sitting between them. The CDR3 spans 12 residues. Germline V gene lookup returns CDR1 LGHNA and CDR2 YNFKEQ. The CDR3 nucleotides read TGTGCCAGCAGCCAACAACAGGGAGGCTACACCTTC. Encoded protein: CASSQQQGGYTF.

V usage is TRBV7-6 and J usage is TRBJ2-3, with TRBD1 as a possible D gene (6 bases). This CDR3 has 14 residues. Germline assignment: CDR1 SGHVS and CDR2 FNYEAQ. V was cut by 1 base and J by 11 bases, with 16 bases left in between. CDR3 protein: CASSLGRTDLWQYF. DNA for the CDR3: TGTGCCAGCAGCTTAGGGAGGACAGACTTGTGGCAGTATTTT.

This chain joins TRBV4-1 and TRBJ1-1; the D gene is possibly TRBD1 (5 bases). The V gene's germline CDR1 is MGHRA and CDR2 YSYEKL. V lost 1 base and J 1 base, leaving 10 bases between the germline ends. The CDR3 runs to 15 residues. CDR3 DNA: TGCGCCAGCAGCCAAGTTGGGGGAGGGAACACTGAAGCTTTCTTT. Its translation: CASSQVGGGNTEAFF.

This chain connects TRBV5-1 to TRBJ1-3, with a tentative D call TRBD1 (6 bases). The V end was cut by 4 bases, the J end by 1 base, with 15 bases between. Germline CDR1 and CDR2: SGHRS and YFSETQ. The CDR3 spans 16 residues. Written as DNA, the CDR3 is TGCGCCAGCAGCCTACTACAGGGATTATCTGGAAACACCATATATTTT. It encodes CASSLLQGLSGNTIYF.

The gene calls are TRBV19 and TRBJ1-5; 7 bases fit TRBD1. The germline CDR1 and CDR2 sequences are LNHDA and SQIVND (reference sequence). The CDR3 spans 15 residues. The junction had 9 bases not matched to a gene; V was cut back by 7 bases and J by 3 bases. DNA of the CDR3: TGTGCCAGTACCAAAGGGGGCCGTCTCAATCAGCCCCAGCATTTT. This sequence encodes CASTKGGRLNQPQHF. Looking up the rest from reference TRBV19 and TRBJ1-5 gives the full variable domain: DGGITQSPKYLFRKEGQNVTLSCEQNLNHDAMYWYRQDPGQGLRLIYYSQIVNDFQKGDIAEGYSVSREKKESFPLTVTSAQKNPTAFYLCASTKGGRLNQPQHFGDGTRLSIL.

The chain recombines TRBV4-1 with TRBJ1-4, with unresolved D. This CDR3 is 17 amino acids long. Germline V CDR1 and CDR2: MGHRA, YSYEKL. V was trimmed by 0 bases and J by 0 bases, leaving 11 bases between them. The CDR3 DNA follows: TGCGCCAGCAGCCAAGAATCTAATACAGCAACTAATGAAAAACTGTTTTTT. Amino acid sequence: CASSQESNTATNEKLFF.

This sequence joins TRBV5-5 and TRBJ1-4; D is possibly TRBD1 (6 bases). V was shortened by 1 base and J by 5 bases, with 12 bases between the two germline ends. Germline values: CDR1 SGHKS, CDR2 YYEKEE (reference sequence). The CDR3 length is 15 residues. CDR3 in amino acids: CASSLRTAQNEKLFF. CDR3 nucleotide sequence: TGTGCCAGCAGCTTGCGGACAGCACAAAATGAAAAACTGTTTTTT.

The V and J genes are TRBV13 and TRBJ2-3; 9 positions match TRBD2. This CDR3 comprises 18 residues. CDR1 and CDR2 (germline): PRHDT, FYEKMQ (reference sequence). V dropped 5 bases and J dropped 4; count of bases not matched to a gene: 16. In DNA form, the CDR3 reads TGTGCCAGCAGCCCCTTTCCCCCGACTAGCGGTGGGCCAGATACGCAGTATTTT. Residues: CASSPFPPTSGGPDTQYF.

The chain links TRBV27 to TRBJ1-4; D possibly corresponds to TRBD1 (5 bases). This CDR3 is built from 15 residues. Germline V gives CDR1 MNHEY, CDR2 SMNVEV (reference sequence). Trimming removed 8 bases at V and 2 bases at J, with 15 bases between. The CDR3 reads CASGPLGGTNEKLFF. The CDR3 DNA is TGTGCCAGCGGACCCCTGGGGGGGACTAATGAAAAACTGTTTTTT.

The chain couples TRBV9 to TRBJ1-1; perhaps TRBD1 as D (5 bases). Trimming removed 0 bases from V and 0 bases from J, with 15 bases in between. This CDR3 has 17 residues. The germline gives CDR1 SGDLS, CDR2 YYNGEE. The CDR3 DNA reads as TGTGCCAGCAGCGTAGGCAGGGCCGACTGGGTGAACACTGAAGCTTTCTTT. Its translation is CASSVGRADWVNTEAFF.

The rearrangement joins TRBV19 to TRBJ2-4, with a weak D call TRBD2 (5 bases). This CDR3 region has 13 residues. V shed 11 bases and J shed 7 bases, with 18 bases lying between them. Germline V CDR1 and CDR2: LNHDA, SQIVND (reference sequence). CDR3 sequence reads: CASTPPQRNIQYF. CDR3 DNA: TGTGCCTCAACCCCCCCTCAGCGGAACATTCAGTACTTC. Looking up the rest from reference TRBV19 and TRBJ2-4 gives the full variable domain: DGGITQSPKYLFRKEGQNVTLSCEQNLNHDAMYWYRQDPGQGLRLIYYSQIVNDFQKGDIAEGYSVSREKKESFPLTVTSAQKNPTAFYLCASTPPQRNIQYFGAGTRLSVL.

This clone has a handful of counts. The identical CDR3 is also encoded by other nucleotide sequences in the sample. V is TRBV5-1 and J is TRBJ1-1; weak D call: TRBD1 (5 bases). The germline V and J ends were trimmed by 1 base and 1 base, with 5 bases remaining between them. Germline V CDR1 and CDR2: SGHRS, YFSETQ. This CDR3 contains 13 residues. CDR3 nucleotide sequence: TGCGCCAGCAGCTTGAGGGGGAACACTGAAGCTTTCTTT. Translating it yields CASSLRGNTEAFF.

The chain couples TRBV5-1 to TRBJ1-1; D gene ambiguous. The CDR3 is made up of 15 amino acids. V lost 0 bases to trimming and J lost 1 base, with 10 bases between them. CDR1 is SGHRS, CDR2 YFSETQ, per germline. CDR3 in DNA: TGCGCCAGCAGCTTGGGGCGAGGAGAGAACACTGAAGCTTTCTTT. This encodes CASSLGRGENTEAFF.

The V call is TRBV25-1, the J call TRBJ1-6, with TRBD1 matching over 9 bases. The V gene's germline CDR1 is MGHDK and CDR2 SYGVNS. Trimming removed 4 bases from V and 9 bases from J; junction bases left unmatched: 4. The CDR3 loop spans 14 amino acids. CDR3 bases: TGTGCCAGCAGTGGGACAGGGGTGTCTTCACCCCTCCACTTT. It yields the protein CASSGTGVSSPLHF.

The gene calls are TRBV14 and TRBJ1-1; D is perhaps TRBD1 (6 bases). Trimming took off 4 bases at V and 5 bases at J, with 14 bases between the two ends. The CDR3 is 14 amino acids. CDR1 SGHDN and CDR2 FVKESK come from the germline V gene. CDR3 in amino acids: CASSLDPGETEAFF. The CDR3, as DNA: TGTGCCAGCAGCCTTGACCCAGGGGAGACTGAAGCTTTCTTT.

V and J are TRBV9 and TRBJ2-5; perhaps TRBD1 as D (5 bases). The germline CDR1 and CDR2 sequences are SGDLS and YYNGEE. V shed 7 bases and J shed 5 bases, with 21 bases lying between them. The CDR3 spans 15 residues. CDR3 amino acids: CASSPGARLGETQYF. CDR3 bases: TGTGCCAGCTCCCCTGGGGCCAGGTTAGGTGAGACCCAGTACTTC.

The chain recombines TRBV19 with TRBJ1-1, with TRBD1 matching over 9 bases. There are 15 residues in the CDR3. J was trimmed by 0 bases and V by 10 bases; bases with no gene match: 9. Germline lookup yields CDR1 LNHDA and CDR2 SQIVND (reference sequence). The CDR3 loop is CATTSGTGMNTEAFF. CDR3 coding DNA: TGTGCCACAACCTCCGGGACAGGGATGAACACTGAAGCTTTCTTT.

The genes are TRBV7-9 and TRBJ2-5; 9 bases match TRBD2. The CDR3 totals 17 residues. CDR1 SEHNR and CDR2 FQNEAQ come from the germline V gene (reference sequence). The V gene end was trimmed by 4 bases and the J gene end by 7 bases; junction bases not matched to a gene: 16. CDR3 sequence reads: CASSYNVGTSRFGTQYF. DNA for the CDR3: TGTGCCAGCAGCTATAACGTGGGGACTAGCCGATTTGGGACCCAGTACTTC.

This clone was detected once. The chain links TRBV29-1 to TRBJ2-1; TRBD2 aligns across 10 bases. With V trimmed by 1 base and J by 0 bases, 0 bases remained unmatched. In germline, CDR1 is SQVTM, CDR2 ANQGSEA. This CDR3 spans 15 amino acids. The CDR3 sequence is CSVEGTSGSYNEQFF. For the CDR3, the DNA is TGCAGCGTTGAAGGGACTAGCGGCTCCTACAATGAGCAGTTCTTC.

The rearrangement links TRBV2 to TRBJ1-1; tentative D call: TRBD1 (6 bases). The length of the CDR3 is 14 residues. The V and J ends lost 5 bases and 1 base respectively, with 11 bases between them. Germline CDR1 and CDR2: SNHLY and FYNNEI. The CDR3 DNA reads TGTGCCAGCAGTACGGGACATCGGAACACTGAAGCTTTCTTT. Protein: CASSTGHRNTEAFF.

This chain joins TRBV2 and TRBJ1-2; possible D gene TRBD1, 5 bases. Germline V gene sequence: CDR1 SNHLY, CDR2 FYNNEI. Trimming removed 10 bases from V and 1 base from J, with 31 bases in between. This CDR3 contains 19 residues. The DNA of the CDR3 is TGTGCCAACAAAGAGGAGTTATTTAACGGGGGGGGACTTAACTATGGCTACACCTTC. Encoded protein: CANKEELFNGGGLNYGYTF.